This record looks at one T cell receptor beta chain sequence and its context. The antigen remains undetermined. Primers for the PCR totalled 60 Vbeta and 13 Jbeta. Repertoires were generated with immunoSEQ multiplex PCR, while TCRdb's copy carries only in-frame clones and drops some. Of over 150,000 clones in the sample, about four fifths were seen once. This CDR3 has 13 amino acids. Germline V lookup: CDR1 LGHNA, CDR2 YSLEER. V was pared by 7 bases and J by 3 bases, with 5 bases of the junction left unmatched. This specimen comes from a study of cytomegalovirus exposure and HLA in healthy donors. Turning to the study itself: A prior analysis found 95 million to 140 million unique TCR beta sequences from some 190 million T cells.

Study results and caveats: Highly shared variants forming one cluster were likely a sequencing artifact.

J is TRBJ2-7 and V is TRBV4-3; 8 bases map to TRBD1. The sequencing input was PBMCs. The TCR comes from a man in his late teens or twenties in good health and CMV-seronegative. The CDR3 loop is CASNRDRYYEQYF. The CDR3 DNA sequence: TGCGCCAGCAACCGGGACAGGTACTACGAGCAGTACTTC.